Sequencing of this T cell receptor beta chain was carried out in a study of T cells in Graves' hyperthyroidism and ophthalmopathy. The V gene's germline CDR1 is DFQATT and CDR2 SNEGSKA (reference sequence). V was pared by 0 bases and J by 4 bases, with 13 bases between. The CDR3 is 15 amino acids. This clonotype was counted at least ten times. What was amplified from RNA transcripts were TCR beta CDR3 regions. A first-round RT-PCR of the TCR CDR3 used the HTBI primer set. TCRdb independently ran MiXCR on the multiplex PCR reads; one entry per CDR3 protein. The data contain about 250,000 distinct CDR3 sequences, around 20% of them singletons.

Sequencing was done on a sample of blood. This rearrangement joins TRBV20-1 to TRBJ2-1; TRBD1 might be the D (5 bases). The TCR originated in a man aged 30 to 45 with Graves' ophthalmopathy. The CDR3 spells CSARDDSLSYNEQFF. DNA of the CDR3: TGCAGTGCTAGAGATGACAGCCTAAGTTACAATGAGCAGTTCTTC.